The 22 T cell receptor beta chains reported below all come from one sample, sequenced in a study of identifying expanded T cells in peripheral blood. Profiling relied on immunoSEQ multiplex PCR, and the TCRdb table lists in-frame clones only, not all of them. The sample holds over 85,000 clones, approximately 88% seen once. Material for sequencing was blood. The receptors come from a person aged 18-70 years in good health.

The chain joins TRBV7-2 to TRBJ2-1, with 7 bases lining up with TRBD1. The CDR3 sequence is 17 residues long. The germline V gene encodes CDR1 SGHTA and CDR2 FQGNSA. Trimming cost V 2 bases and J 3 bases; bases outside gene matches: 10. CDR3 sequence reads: CASSLLGRGTLYNEQFF. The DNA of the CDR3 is TGTGCCAGCAGCTTACTCGGCAGGGGGACCCTCTACAATGAGCAGTTCTTC.

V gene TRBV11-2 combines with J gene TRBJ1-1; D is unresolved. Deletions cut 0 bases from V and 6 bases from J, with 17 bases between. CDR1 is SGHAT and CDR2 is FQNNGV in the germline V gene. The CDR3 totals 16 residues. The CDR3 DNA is TGTGCCAGCAGCTTAGATCCCCTTAGAGGAATCGCTGAAGCTTTCTTT. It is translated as CASSLDPLRGIAEAFF.

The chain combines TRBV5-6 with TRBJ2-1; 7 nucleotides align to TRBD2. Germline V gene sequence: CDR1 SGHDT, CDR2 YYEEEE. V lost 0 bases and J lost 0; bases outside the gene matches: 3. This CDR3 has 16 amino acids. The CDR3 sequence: CASSLDPGGSYNEQFF. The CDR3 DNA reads TGTGCCAGCAGCTTGGACCCGGGAGGCTCCTACAATGAGCAGTTCTTC.

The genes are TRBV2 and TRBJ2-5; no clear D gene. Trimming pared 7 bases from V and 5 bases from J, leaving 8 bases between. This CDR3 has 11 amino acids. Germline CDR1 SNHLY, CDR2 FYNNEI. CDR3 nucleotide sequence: TGTGCCAGCATGTTCGGGGAGACCCAGTACTTC. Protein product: CASMFGETQYF.

The CDR3 protein is CASSAGLGGNQPQHF. In DNA form, the CDR3 reads TGTGCCAGCAGTGCCGGTCTAGGGGGCAATCAGCCCCAGCATTTT. V usage is TRBV6-5 and J usage is TRBJ1-5, with D perhaps matching TRBD1 (5 bases). The germline V and J ends were trimmed by 5 bases and 2 bases, with 13 bases remaining between them. Germline V CDR1 and CDR2: MNHEY, SVGAGI. This CDR3 contains 15 residues.

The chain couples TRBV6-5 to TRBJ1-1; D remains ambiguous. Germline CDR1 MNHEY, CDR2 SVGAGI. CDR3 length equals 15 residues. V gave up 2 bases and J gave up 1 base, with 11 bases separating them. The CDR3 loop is CASSYDLESNTEAFF. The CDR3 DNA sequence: TGTGCCAGCAGTTACGATCTAGAATCGAACACTGAAGCTTTCTTT.

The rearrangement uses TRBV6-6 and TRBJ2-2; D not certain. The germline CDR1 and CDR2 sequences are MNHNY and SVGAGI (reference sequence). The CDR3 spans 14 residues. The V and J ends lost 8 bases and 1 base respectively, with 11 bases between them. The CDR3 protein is CASLARGNTGELFF. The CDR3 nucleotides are TGTGCCAGCCTCGCCAGAGGGAACACCGGGGAGCTGTTTTTT.

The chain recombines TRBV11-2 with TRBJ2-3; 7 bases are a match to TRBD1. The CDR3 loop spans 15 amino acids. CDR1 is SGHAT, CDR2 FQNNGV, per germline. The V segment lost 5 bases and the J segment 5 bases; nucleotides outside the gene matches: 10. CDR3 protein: CASSLDRDSVDTQYF. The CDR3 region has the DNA TGTGCCAGCAGCCTCGACAGGGATTCTGTAGATACGCAGTATTTT.

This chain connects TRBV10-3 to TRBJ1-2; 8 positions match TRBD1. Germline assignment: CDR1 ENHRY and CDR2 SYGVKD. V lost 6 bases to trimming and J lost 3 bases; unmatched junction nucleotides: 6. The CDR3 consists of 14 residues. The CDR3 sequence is CAISIGQGDYGYTF. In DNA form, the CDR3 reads TGTGCCATCAGCATCGGACAGGGAGACTATGGCTACACCTTC.

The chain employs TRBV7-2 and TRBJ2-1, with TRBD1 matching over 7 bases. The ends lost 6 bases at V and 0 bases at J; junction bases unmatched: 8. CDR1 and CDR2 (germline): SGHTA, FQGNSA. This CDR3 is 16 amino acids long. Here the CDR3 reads CASSTGAALSYNEQFF. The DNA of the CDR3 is TGTGCCAGCAGTACAGGGGCCGCCCTCTCCTACAATGAGCAGTTCTTC.

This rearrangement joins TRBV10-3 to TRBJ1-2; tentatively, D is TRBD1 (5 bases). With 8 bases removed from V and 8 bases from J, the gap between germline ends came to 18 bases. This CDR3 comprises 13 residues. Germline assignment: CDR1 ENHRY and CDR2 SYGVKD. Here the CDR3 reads CAIGGSGRDGYTF. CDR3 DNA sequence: TGTGCCATCGGGGGAAGCGGCCGAGACGGCTACACCTTC.

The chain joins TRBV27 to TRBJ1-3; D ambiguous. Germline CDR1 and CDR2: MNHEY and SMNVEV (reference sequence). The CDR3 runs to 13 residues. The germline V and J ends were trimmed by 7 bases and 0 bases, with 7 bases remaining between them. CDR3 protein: CASKALSGNTIYF. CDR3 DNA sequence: TGTGCCAGCAAAGCGCTCTCTGGAAACACCATATATTTT.

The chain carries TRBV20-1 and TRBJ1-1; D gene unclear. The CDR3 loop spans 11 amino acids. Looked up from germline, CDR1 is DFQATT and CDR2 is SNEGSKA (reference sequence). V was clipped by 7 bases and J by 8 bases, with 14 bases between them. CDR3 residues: CSVPEIQEAFF. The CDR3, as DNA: TGCAGTGTCCCGGAGATCCAGGAAGCTTTCTTT.

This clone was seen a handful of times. This CDR3 is CASVYGYTF. Here the CDR3 DNA reads TGCGCCAGCGTATATGGCTACACCTTC. This chain links TRBV23-1 with TRBJ1-2; D gene ambiguous. TRBV23-1 has ORF status, its function being uncertain. The CDR3 loop spans 9 amino acids. V was shortened by 8 bases and J by 5 bases, with 3 bases between the two germline ends.

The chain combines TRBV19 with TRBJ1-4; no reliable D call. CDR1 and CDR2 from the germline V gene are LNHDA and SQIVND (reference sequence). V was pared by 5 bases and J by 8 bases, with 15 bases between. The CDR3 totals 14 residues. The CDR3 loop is CASSDRGEREKLFF. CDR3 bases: TGTGCCAGTAGTGATCGTGGGGAAAGGGAAAAACTGTTTTTT.

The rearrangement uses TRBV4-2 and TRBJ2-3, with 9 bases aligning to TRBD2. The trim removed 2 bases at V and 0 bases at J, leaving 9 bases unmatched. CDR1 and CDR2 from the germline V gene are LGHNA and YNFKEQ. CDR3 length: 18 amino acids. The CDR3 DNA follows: TGTGCCAGCAGCCAATTGCGGGGGGGAGCTTCTAGCACAGATACGCAGTATTTT. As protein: CASSQLRGGASSTDTQYF.

The CDR3 nucleotides are TGTGCCAGTAACCGGGAAGGTTTTGAAGCTTTCTTT. This sequence encodes CASNREGFEAFF. The V call is TRBV19, the J call TRBJ1-1; D gene uncertain. Looked up from germline, CDR1 is LNHDA and CDR2 is SQIVND (reference sequence). The CDR3 has 12 residues. V lost 7 bases and J 7 bases, leaving 13 bases between the germline ends.

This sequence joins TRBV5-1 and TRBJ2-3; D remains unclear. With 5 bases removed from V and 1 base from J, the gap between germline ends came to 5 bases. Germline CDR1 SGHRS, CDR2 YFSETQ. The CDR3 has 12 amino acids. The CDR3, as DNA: TGCGCCAGCAGGGACCGCACAGATACGCAGTATTTT. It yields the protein CASRDRTDTQYF.

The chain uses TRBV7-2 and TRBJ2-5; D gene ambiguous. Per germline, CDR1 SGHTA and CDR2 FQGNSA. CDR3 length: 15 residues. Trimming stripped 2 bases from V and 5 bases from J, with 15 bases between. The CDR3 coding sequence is TGTGCCAGCAGCTTATATGCTGGGGTGGGGGAGACCCAGTACTTC. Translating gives CASSLYAGVGETQYF.

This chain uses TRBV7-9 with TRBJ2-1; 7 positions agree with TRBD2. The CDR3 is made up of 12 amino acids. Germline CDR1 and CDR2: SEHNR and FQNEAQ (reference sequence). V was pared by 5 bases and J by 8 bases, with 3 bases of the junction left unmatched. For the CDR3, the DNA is TGTGCCAGCAGCCTTGGGAGGGATGAGCAGTTCTTC. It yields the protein CASSLGRDEQFF.

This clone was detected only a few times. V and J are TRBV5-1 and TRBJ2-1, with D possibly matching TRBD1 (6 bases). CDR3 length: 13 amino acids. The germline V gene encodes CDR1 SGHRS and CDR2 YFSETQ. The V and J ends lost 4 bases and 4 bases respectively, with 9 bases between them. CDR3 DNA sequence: TGCGCCAGCAGCGTCAGGGGATACAATGAGCAGTTCTTC. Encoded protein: CASSVRGYNEQFF.

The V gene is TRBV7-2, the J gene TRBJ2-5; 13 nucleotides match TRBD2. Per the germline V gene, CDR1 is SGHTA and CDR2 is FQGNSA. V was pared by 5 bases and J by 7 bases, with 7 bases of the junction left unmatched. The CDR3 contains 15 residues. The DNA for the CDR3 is TGTGCCAGCAGCGGAGGACTAGCGGGGGCAAGGACCCAGTACTTC. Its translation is CASSGGLAGARTQYF. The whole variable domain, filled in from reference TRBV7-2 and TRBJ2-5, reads GAGVSQSPSNKVTEKGKDVELRCDPISGHTALYWYRQSLGQGLEFLIYFQGNSAPDKSGLPSDRFSAERTGGSVSTLTIQRTQQEDSAVYLCASSGGLAGARTQYFGPGTRLLVL.